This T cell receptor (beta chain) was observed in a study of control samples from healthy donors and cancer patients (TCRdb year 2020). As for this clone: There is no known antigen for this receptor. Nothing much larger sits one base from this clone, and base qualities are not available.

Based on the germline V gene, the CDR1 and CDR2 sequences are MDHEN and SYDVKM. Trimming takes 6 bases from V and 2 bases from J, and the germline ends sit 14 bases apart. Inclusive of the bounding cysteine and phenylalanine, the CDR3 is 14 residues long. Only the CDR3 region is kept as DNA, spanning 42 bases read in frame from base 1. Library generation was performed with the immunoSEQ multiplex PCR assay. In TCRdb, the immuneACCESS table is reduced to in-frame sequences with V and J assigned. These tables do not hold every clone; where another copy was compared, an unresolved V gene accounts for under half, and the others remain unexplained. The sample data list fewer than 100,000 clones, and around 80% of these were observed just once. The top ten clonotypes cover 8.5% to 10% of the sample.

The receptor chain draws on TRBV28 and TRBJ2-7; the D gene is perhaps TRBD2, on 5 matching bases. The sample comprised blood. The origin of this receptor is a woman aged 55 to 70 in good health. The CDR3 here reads CASRSQTITYEQYF. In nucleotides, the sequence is TGTGCCAGCAGGTCTCAGACTATAACCTACGAGCAGTACTTC.